The entry below describes one TCR beta chain. Germline assignment: CDR1 MNHNY and CDR2 SVGAGI (reference sequence). The V end lost 5 bases, the J end lost 6 bases, and 24 bases lay between the germline ends. The CDR3 has 17 residues. Here immunoSEQ multiplex PCR was the method, and the copy in TCRdb shows in-frame clones only, minus some. This table holds 250,000 to 300,000 clones, 70% to 90% found once. This sample was taken from a study of blood T cell repertoires in COVID-19. Turning to the study itself: PBMCs, B-cell-depleted T cells, or T cells provided the cDNA or gDNA that made up the material.

The chain couples TRBV6-6 to TRBJ2-3, with a possible D match to TRBD2 (5 bases). This clonotype originated in a man between 18 and 35 years old with active or convalescent COVID-19. Sequencing was done on a sample of peripheral blood. CDR3 DNA: TGTGCCAGCAGTCCAGAACTAGGCGGTTATGAATTTGATACGCAGTATTTT. Protein product: CASSPELGGYEFDTQYF.